This TCR beta chain was profiled in a study of shared clonotypes between healthy human individuals (dated by TCRdb to about 2020). Context from the whole study: The cohort comprised two women and a few men aged 18 to 49 years. For each donor, three plates each were used for CD4 naive and CD4 memory, two plates were used for CD8 naive, and one plate was used for CD8 memory. Blood TCR repertoires of about five healthy adults were deeply sequenced to estimate repertoire size and the extent of clonotype sharing between individuals. Libraries were prepared and TCR repertoires were sequenced by different laboratories using diverse techniques, in order to increase sequencing depth and limit assay-specific biases. Leukapheresis yielded between about 0.8 and 8.9 billion PBMCs per donor.

The cysteine opens and the phenylalanine closes a CDR3 of 13 amino acids. The DNA shown is the 39-base CDR3, in frame from base 1. CDR1 and CDR2 were assigned from the germline V gene as LGHNA and YSLEER. The junction shows trimming of 0 bases on V and 6 bases on J, plus 6 bases between the germline ends. Using the deep immunoSEQ assay, TCR CDR3 regions were amplified from genomic DNA by multiplex PCR. Extracted genomic DNA from each cell subset was distributed evenly across all wells of several immunoSEQ 96-well plates, and each plate was treated as a replicate. For sorted subsets, each replicate PCR was loaded with about 200 ng genomic DNA, equivalent to 25,000 to 30,000 T cell genomes. Purified libraries were measured with a Qubit 3.0 fluorometer, size-checked on a Bioanalyzer 2100, and measured again with the KAPA Library Quantification kit. Every immunoSEQ 96-well plate was sequenced on a separate single-read 150-cycle Illumina NextSeq 550 flow cell. The paper's processing steps were these. Because the immunoSEQ output held only junctional sequences and lacked quality scores, the filtering could not match the filtering applied to full-length reads. To assign V/J genes and CDR3, sequences were annotated against IMGT germline references using PyIR, a Python wrapper for IgBLAST v1.9. Reads with weak V/J assignments (E-value above 1e-6), missing CDR3, stop codons, out-of-frame junctions, or ambiguous translated residues were removed. V3J clonotypes were defined as sequences sharing the same inferred V gene, J gene, and CDR3 amino acid sequence. To compute the percentage overlap between repertoires, the number of shared unique clonotypes was divided by the size of the smaller repertoire. RTK rarefaction, the Chao1 estimator, and Recon v2.1 estimates of unobserved clonotypes were used to assess repertoire richness. Generation probabilities were computed with OLGA for all TCRbeta clonotypes obtained by the gDNA method from several donors. TCRdb mirrors the immuneACCESS table, restricted to in-frame sequences. Some clones are absent from its copies; in checked studies, under half trace to an unresolved V gene, and the reason for the others is unknown. The D gene and trimming were derived from the DNA, and the V and J assignments and clone size from that table. For this sample the table gives about 2.4 million clones, of which approximately 93% were detected only once. The leading ten clones occupy about 0.34% of the sample.

As concerns this clone: It has no known antigen specificity. Base qualities are missing; no much larger clone stands one base away.

Study-level results and caveats: Compared with non-shared clonotypes, clonotypes shared by all four sorted-subset donors had higher generation probabilities. The small number of donors limited the genetic and exposure-history diversity represented. Only blood was sampled, and tissue TCR repertoires likely differ from those in blood. Naive subsets generally had larger estimated clonotype richness than memory subsets. Rarefaction of sorted-subset datasets indicated incomplete sequencing despite the large sequencing depth. Based on pairwise subsampling, the degree of clonotype sharing among donors was expected to be affected by sequencing depth. About 5% of naive CD4, around 3.6% of naive CD8, approximately 2% of memory CD4, and roughly 0.4% of memory CD8 clonotypes were shared across several donors.

Healthy HIV-negative adults with no recently reported acute infections or vaccinations were included as donors. All donors were Caucasian adults living in Nashville, Tennessee, USA. Magnetic negative selection was used to enrich CD4+ T cells, after which naive cells were positively selected on CD45RA and the negative fraction became the memory subset. Blood was obtained by leukapheresis, after which PBMCs were separated by Ficoll-Histopaque density gradient centrifugation and cryopreserved in liquid nitrogen vapor phase. Analytical flow cytometry was used to check the purity and quantity of every magnetically sorted T cell population. Genomic DNA was isolated from every sorted fraction and measured by UV absorbance on a Nanodrop 2000c.

Input material: naive CD4+ T cells from PBMCs. The sample's cell subset or site label, decoded: CD45RA+ positively selected. In this chain, TRBV4-3 is recombined with TRBJ1-5, with the D gene too uncertain to name. The origin of this receptor is a man aged 18-30 years in good health. Some clones in this sample may be carry-over from other donors' samples. The nucleotide sequence reads as follows: TGCGCCAGCAGCCAAGACGGGGTTCAGCCCCAGCATTTT. Translated, this gives CASSQDGVQPQHF.